Following are 8 T cell receptor beta chains from one sample sequenced in a study of early T cells in non-severe SARS-CoV-2 infection. TCRdb reprocessed the 5' RACE reads with MiXCR, giving one entry per CDR3 protein. The table has approximately 70,000 distinct CDR3 sequences, approximately 5% seen once; the top ten hold under 8%. This specimen consisted of whole blood, obtained at baseline. These receptor sequences come from an adult who was a healthcare worker with PCR-confirmed SARS-CoV-2 infection or an uninfected control (not recorded which).

This clonotype has only a few counts. This chain joins TRBV5-1 and TRBJ2-7; maybe TRBD1 (6 bases). CDR3 size: 19 residues. CDR1 is SGHRS, CDR2 YFSETQ, per germline. The V gene lost 4 bases and the J gene lost 0 bases, with 26 bases spanning the gap. CDR3 sequence reads: CASSPWTAPLASSSYEQYF. The DNA for the CDR3 is TGCGCCAGCAGCCCGTGGACAGCGCCGCTCGCTAGTAGCTCCTACGAGCAGTACTTC.

This clonotype has ten or more counts. The chain has TRBV10-3 and TRBJ2-7, with 11 bases that match TRBD2. The CDR3 length is 14 residues. The ends lost 7 bases at V and 5 bases at J; junction bases unmatched: 7. In germline, CDR1 is ENHRY, CDR2 SYGVKD. The CDR3 coding sequence is TGTGCCATCAAACTAGCGGGAGAAGTCGACGAGCAGTACTTC. It translates to CAIKLAGEVDEQYF.

This clonotype was counted ten times or more. The rearrangement links TRBV7-6 to TRBJ1-1; tentatively, D is TRBD1 (5 bases). V lost 6 bases and J 3 bases, leaving 11 bases between the germline ends. This CDR3 has 13 residues. Germline V CDR1 and CDR2: SGHVS, FNYEAQ. As DNA, the CDR3 is TGTGCCAGCAGTTCAACAGGCTACACTGAAGCTTTCTTT. Translated, it gives CASSSTGYTEAFF.

This clonotype was seen only a few times. The chain joins TRBV3-1 to TRBJ2-7; no clear D. Germline CDR1 and CDR2: LGHDT and YNNKEL (reference sequence). V lost 1 base and J lost 3, with 13 bases in between. The CDR3 covers 15 residues. The CDR3 nucleotides are TGTGCCAGCAGCCAAGTTGGCCGGGCCTTCTACGAGCAGTACTTC. Translation gives CASSQVGRAFYEQYF.

This clonotype was picked up many times. The J gene is TRBJ1-1, the V gene TRBV7-6; 10 nucleotides match TRBD1. The CDR3 spans 15 residues. Germline lookup yields CDR1 SGHVS and CDR2 FNYEAQ. Trimming took 2 bases from V and 2 from J; bases not matched to a gene: 2. The CDR3 nucleotides are TGTGCCAGCAGCTTAAGGGACAGGGGCAACACTGAAGCTTTCTTT. Translated: CASSLRDRGNTEAFF.

This clonotype was found many times. J is TRBJ2-7 and V is TRBV6-5, with D possibly TRBD2 on 5 matching bases. CDR1 and CDR2 (germline): MNHEY, SVGAGI. Trimming shortened V by 2 bases and J by 3 bases, and 11 bases separated the two germline ends. CDR3 length: 14 residues. The CDR3 nucleotides are TGTGCCAGCAGTTACCTCCACGGGGACTACGAGCAGTACTTC. Protein sequence: CASSYLHGDYEQYF.

This clonotype has a handful of counts. CDR3 region: CASSSHPGQGSTDTQYF. Here the CDR3 DNA reads TGTGCCAGCAGTAGTCACCCGGGACAGGGGTCCACAGATACGCAGTATTTT. V usage is TRBV12-3 or TRBV12-4 and J usage is TRBJ2-3, with 10 positions matching TRBD1. The CDR3 contains 17 residues. V was pared by 5 bases and J by 2 bases, with 10 bases of the junction left unmatched.

The table lists this clonotype with many counts. The chain couples TRBV20-1 to TRBJ1-1; D remains unclear. This CDR3 is 10 amino acids long. Germline-derived CDR1 and CDR2 are DFQATT and SNEGSKA (reference sequence). The V gene lost 5 bases and the J gene lost 11 bases, with 12 bases spanning the gap. CDR3 loop: CSAAPDRAFF. The CDR3 DNA reads as TGCAGTGCTGCCCCCGACCGGGCTTTCTTT.